The T cell receptor (beta chain) described here comes from a study of regulatory T cells in long-lasting Graves disease. The CDR3 has 15 amino acids. CDR1 and CDR2 from the germline V gene are SGHRS and YFSETQ. Trimming removed 2 bases from V and 4 bases from J; junction bases left unmatched: 5. TCR beta libraries were built with iRepertoire HTBI primers and Arm-PCR of CDR3 regions. TCRdb reanalysed the multiplex PCR reads using MiXCR and keeps one entry per CDR3 protein. Of about 310,000 distinct CDR3 sequences listed, around 20% are singletons. This clonotype has more than one count but fewer than ten. Its antigen is unidentified. Time point described: persistent/refractory GD, antithyroid drugs over 5 years with positive TRAb. Construction of the TCR library relied on RNA isolated from PBMCs. General observations from the study: Whereas about a thousand public clonotypes were shared by new patients, persistent patients shared more, at a few thousand.

The clonotype comes from a female donor with Graves disease. The sequenced sample was peripheral blood mononuclear cells (PBMCs), obtained when the disease was refractory, from a patient treated with antithyroid drugs. The chain recombines TRBV5-1 with TRBJ2-3, with 9 bases identical to TRBD1. The DNA for the CDR3 is TGCGCCAGCAGCTTCGGGGACAGGGCATCAGATACGCAGTATTTT. This encodes CASSFGDRASDTQYF.